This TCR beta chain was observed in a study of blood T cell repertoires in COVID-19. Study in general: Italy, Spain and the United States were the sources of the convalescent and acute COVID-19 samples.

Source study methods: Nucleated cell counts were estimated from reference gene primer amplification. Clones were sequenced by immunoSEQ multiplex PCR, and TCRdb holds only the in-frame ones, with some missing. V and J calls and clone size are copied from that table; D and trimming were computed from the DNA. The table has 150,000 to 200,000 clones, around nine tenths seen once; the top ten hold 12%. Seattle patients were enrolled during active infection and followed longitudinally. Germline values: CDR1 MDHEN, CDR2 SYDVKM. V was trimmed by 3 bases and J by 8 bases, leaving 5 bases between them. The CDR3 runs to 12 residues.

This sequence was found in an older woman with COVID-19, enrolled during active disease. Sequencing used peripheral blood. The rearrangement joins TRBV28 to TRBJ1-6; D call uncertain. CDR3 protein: CASSFADSPLHF. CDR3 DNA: TGTGCCAGCAGTTTCGCGGATTCACCCCTCCACTTT.